This TCR beta chain emerged from a study of shared clonotypes between healthy human individuals. This table comes from immunoSEQ multiplex PCR, and its TCRdb copy is limited to in-frame clones, with some not included. The data contain approximately 440,000 clones, roughly four fifths of them seen just once; the ten biggest clones take up 12%. V lost 5 bases to trimming and J lost 0 bases, with 13 bases between them. Germline CDR1 SGHAT, CDR2 FQNNGV. The CDR3 consists of 15 residues. The material sequenced was PBMCs. This sequence was found in a woman in her thirties or forties in good health. Some clones in this sample may be carry-over from other donors' samples. V and J are TRBV11-2 and TRBJ1-2, with D possibly being TRBD1 (5 bases). The chain's CDR3 is CASSPIGAANYGYTF. The CDR3 DNA is TGTGCCAGCAGCCCGATCGGGGCCGCTAACTATGGCTACACCTTC. Filled out from reference TRBV11-2 and TRBJ1-2, the complete variable domain reads EAGVAQSPRYKIIEKRQSVAFWCNPISGHATLYWYQQILGQGPKLLIQFQNNGVVDDSQLPKDRFSAERLKGVDSTLKIQPAKLEDSAVYLCASSPIGAANYGYTFGSGTRLTVV.